This T cell receptor (beta chain) was recorded in a study of shared clonotypes between healthy human individuals. Study-level information: Each donor contributed plates that comprised three CD4 naive, three CD4 memory, two CD8 naive and one CD8 memory.

CDR1 and CDR2 (germline): SGHRS, YFSETQ. This CDR3 has 15 amino acids. The V and J ends lost 0 bases and 8 bases respectively, with 17 bases between them. Under the authors' procedure: ImmunoSEQ output lacked quality scores and full-length reads, limiting matched filtering. Produced via immunoSEQ multiplex PCR; TCRdb's table is partial and in-frame only. V and J calls and clone size are those listed in that table; D and trimming were worked out from the DNA. The sample yields around 700,000 clones, about three quarters seen once. The sequenced sample consisted of memory CD4+ T cells sorted from blood. Subset: CD45RA-negative fraction. The TCR was taken from a woman aged 25 to 45 in good health. The genes are TRBV5-1 and TRBJ1-2; D is perhaps TRBD1 (5 bases). The CDR3 nucleotides read TGCGCCAGCAGCTTGGTGGCCCAGGGAGGAGGGGGCTACACCTTC. Residues: CASSLVAQGGGGYTF.